This T cell receptor (beta chain) is from a study of metastatic and nonmetastatic thyroid tumors. Looking at the study overall: From malignant and benign thyroid patients, repertoires in blood and in tumor or nodule tissue were compared. Overall study results and limits: Reportedly, malignant thyroid tumors had significantly higher TCR beta diversity than benign nodules, in blood and tumor.

TCRdb used MiXCR to call clones anew from the PCR reads. The repertoire holds about 31,000 clones, over 15% seen once, with roughly 10% in the top ten. Looked up from germline, CDR1 is SGHRS and CDR2 is YFSETQ. The CDR3 length is 16 residues. V lost 4 bases to trimming and J lost 7 bases, with 21 bases between them. Among the patients, none had received any treatment before thyroid surgery. Concerning this clone itself: Its antigen remains unknown.

The V and J genes are TRBV5-1 and TRBJ2-1; possible D gene TRBD1, 5 bases. This clonotype originated in a female donor with papillary thyroid cancer or a benign thyroid nodule (not recorded which). Some clones in this sample may be carry-over from other donors' samples. Sample: blood. The CDR3 nucleotides are TGCGCCAGCAGCCCGGAACAGGTGACACGCTCGAATGAGCAGTTCTTC. Translated, it gives CASSPEQVTRSNEQFF.